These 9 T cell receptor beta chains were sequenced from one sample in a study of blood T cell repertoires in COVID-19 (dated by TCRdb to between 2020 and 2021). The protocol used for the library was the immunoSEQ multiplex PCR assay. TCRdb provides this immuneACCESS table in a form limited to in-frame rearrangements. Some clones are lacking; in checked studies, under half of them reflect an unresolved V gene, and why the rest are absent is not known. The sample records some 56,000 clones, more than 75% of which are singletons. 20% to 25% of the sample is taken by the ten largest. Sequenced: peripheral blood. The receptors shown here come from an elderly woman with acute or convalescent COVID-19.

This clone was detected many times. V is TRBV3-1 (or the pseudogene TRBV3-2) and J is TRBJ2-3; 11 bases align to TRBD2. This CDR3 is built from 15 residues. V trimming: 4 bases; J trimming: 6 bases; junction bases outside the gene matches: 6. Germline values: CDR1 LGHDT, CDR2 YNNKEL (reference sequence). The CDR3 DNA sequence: TGTGCCAGCAGCCCGAGACTAGCGGGGTTGGATACGCAGTATTTT. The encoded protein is CASSPRLAGLDTQYF.

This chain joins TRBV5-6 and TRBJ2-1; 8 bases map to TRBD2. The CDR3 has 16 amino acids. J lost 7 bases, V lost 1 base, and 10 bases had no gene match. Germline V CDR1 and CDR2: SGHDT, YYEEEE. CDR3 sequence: CASSLWSGTRFNEQFF. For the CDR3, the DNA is TGTGCCAGCAGCTTGTGGTCGGGGACTAGATTTAATGAGCAGTTCTTC.

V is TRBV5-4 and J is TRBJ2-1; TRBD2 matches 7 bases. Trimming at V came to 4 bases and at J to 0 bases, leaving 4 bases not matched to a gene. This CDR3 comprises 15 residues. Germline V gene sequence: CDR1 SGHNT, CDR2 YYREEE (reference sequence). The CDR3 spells CASSNLADSYNEQFF. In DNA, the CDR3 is TGTGCCAGCAGCAATCTAGCGGACTCCTACAATGAGCAGTTCTTC.

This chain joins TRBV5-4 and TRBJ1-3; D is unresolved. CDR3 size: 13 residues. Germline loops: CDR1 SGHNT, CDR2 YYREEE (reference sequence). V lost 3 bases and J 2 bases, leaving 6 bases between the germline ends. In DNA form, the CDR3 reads TGTGCCAGCAGCTCAAACACTGGAAACACCATATATTTT. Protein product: CASSSNTGNTIYF.

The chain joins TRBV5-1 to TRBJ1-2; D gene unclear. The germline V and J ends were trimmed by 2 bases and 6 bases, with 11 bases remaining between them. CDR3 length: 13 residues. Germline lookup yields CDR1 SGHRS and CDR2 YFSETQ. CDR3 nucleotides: TGCGCCAGCAGCTTTACGGCTGAGGATGGCTACACCTTC. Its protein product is CASSFTAEDGYTF. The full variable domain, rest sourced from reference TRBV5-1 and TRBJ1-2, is KAGVTQTPRYLIKTRGQQVTLSCSPISGHRSVSWYQQTPGQGLQFLFEYFSETQRNKGNFPGRFSGRQFSNSRSEMNVSTLELGDSALYLCASSFTAEDGYTFGSGTRLTVV.

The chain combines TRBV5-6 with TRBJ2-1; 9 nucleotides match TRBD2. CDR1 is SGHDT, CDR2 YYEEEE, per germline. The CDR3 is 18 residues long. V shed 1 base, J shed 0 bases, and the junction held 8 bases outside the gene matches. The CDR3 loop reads CASSLRLAEHSSYNEQFF. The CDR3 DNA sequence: TGTGCCAGCAGCTTGAGACTAGCGGAACACTCCTCCTACAATGAGCAGTTCTTC.

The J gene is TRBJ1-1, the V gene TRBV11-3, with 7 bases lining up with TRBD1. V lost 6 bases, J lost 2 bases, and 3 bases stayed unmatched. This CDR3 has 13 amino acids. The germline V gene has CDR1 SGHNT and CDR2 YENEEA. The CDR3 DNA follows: TGTGCCAGCAGTCGACAGGGAAACACTGAAGCTTTCTTT. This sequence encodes CASSRQGNTEAFF.

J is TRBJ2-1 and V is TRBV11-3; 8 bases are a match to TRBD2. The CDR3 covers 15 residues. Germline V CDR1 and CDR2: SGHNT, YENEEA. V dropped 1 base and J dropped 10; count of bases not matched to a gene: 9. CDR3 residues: CASSLGAGGLDEQFF. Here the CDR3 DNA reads TGTGCCAGCAGCTTAGGAGCTGGGGGACTAGACGAGCAGTTCTTC.

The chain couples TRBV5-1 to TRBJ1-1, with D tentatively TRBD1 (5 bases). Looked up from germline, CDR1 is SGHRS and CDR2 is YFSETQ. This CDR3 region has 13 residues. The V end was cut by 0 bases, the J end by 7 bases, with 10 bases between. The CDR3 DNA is TGCGCCAGCAGCTTGGCAGGGATGGATGAAGCTTTCTTT. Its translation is CASSLAGMDEAFF.